The 27 T cell receptor beta chains below all came from one sample that was sequenced in a study of blood T cells in healthy people across ages. Sample-barcoded 5' priming and a J-beta primer mix drove a second PCR of roughly 6 to 12 cycles. TCRdb passed the 5' RACE reads through MiXCR, listing each CDR3 protein once. There are about 1.5 million distinct CDR3 sequences in the sample; roughly 43% occur only once, and under 5% lies in the top ten. The sequenced material came from blood. All receptors come from a woman in her late teens or twenties in good health.

This clonotype has a handful of counts. The chain combines TRBV29-1 with TRBJ2-7; the match to TRBD1 covers 10 bases. The germline gives CDR1 SQVTM, CDR2 ANQGSEA. After removal of 3 bases from V and 7 bases from J, the junction contained 6 bases not matched to a gene. The length of the CDR3 is 13 residues. The CDR3 sequence is CSVDTTGGAEQYF. The CDR3 region has the DNA TGCAGCGTTGACACGACAGGGGGCGCTGAGCAGTACTTC.

This chain connects TRBV21-1 to TRBJ2-1; TRBD2, the table's D call, lacks a check against the DNA. TRBV21-1 has pseudogene status. This CDR3 is built from 16 residues. The CDR3 nucleotides are TGTGCCACCGAACCCCCCGGGACTAGCGCATACAATGAGCAGTTCTTC. Translation gives CATEPPGTSAYNEQFF.

The V gene is TRBV12-3 or TRBV12-4, the J gene TRBJ2-1; D not certain. V lost 1 base and J lost 10, with 8 bases in between. The CDR3 is 12 residues long. Here the CDR3 DNA reads TGTGCCAGCAGTTTAGGGTTCAGGGAGCAGTTCTTC. Translating gives CASSLGFREQFF.

J is TRBJ2-4 and V is TRBV6-6; no clear D gene. V was pared by 7 bases and J by 2 bases, with 12 bases between. The germline V gene encodes CDR1 MNHNY and CDR2 SVGAGI (reference sequence). The CDR3 covers 14 residues. The CDR3 loop reads CASIQAGSKNIQYF. The CDR3 DNA follows: TGTGCCAGCATCCAGGCAGGATCCAAAAACATTCAGTACTTC.

The rearrangement joins TRBV7-3 to TRBJ1-2; no clear D gene. There are 14 residues in the CDR3. The germline V gene has CDR1 SGHTA and CDR2 FQGTGA. V gave up 0 bases and J gave up 3 bases, with 8 bases separating them. CDR3 sequence: CASSLTAGDYGYTF. The CDR3 DNA sequence: TGTGCCAGCAGCTTAACCGCGGGAGACTATGGCTACACCTTC.

The V and J genes are TRBV7-9 and TRBJ1-1; no clear D gene. Between the trimmed V and J ends, which lost 1 base and 5 bases, there was a span of 11 bases. The CDR3 contains 14 residues. Germline V gives CDR1 SEHNR, CDR2 FQNEAQ (reference sequence). The CDR3 here is CASSLDAKVTEAFF. In nucleotides, the CDR3 is TGTGCCAGCAGCTTAGACGCCAAGGTAACTGAAGCTTTCTTT. The whole variable domain, remainder taken from reference TRBV7-9 and TRBJ1-1, is DTGVSQNPRHKITKRGQNVTFRCDPISEHNRLYWYRQTLGQGPEFLTYFQNEAQLEKSRLLSDRFSAERPKGSFSTLEIQRTEQGDSAMYLCASSLDAKVTEAFFGQGTRLTVV.

V is TRBV7-3 and J is TRBJ2-6, with TRBD1 as a possible D gene (6 bases). CDR3 length: 21 amino acids. V was pared by 2 bases and J by 0 bases, with 23 bases between. Germline V lookup: CDR1 SGHTA, CDR2 FQGTGA. The CDR3 region is CASSLFSQTGPLGSGANVLTF. The CDR3, as DNA: TGTGCCAGCAGCTTATTCTCTCAGACAGGCCCACTAGGCTCTGGGGCCAACGTCCTGACTTTC.

In this sample, this clonotype turned up once. The chain has TRBV12-3 or TRBV12-4 and TRBJ2-2, with 8 bases that match TRBD2. Trimming removed 4 bases from V and 1 base from J; junction bases left unmatched: 2. The CDR3 totals 15 residues. Written as DNA, the CDR3 is TGTGCCAGCAGTTCTAGCGGGCTGAACACCGGGGAGCTGTTTTTT. Amino acids: CASSSSGLNTGELFF.

The V gene is TRBV29-1, the J gene TRBJ2-5; D uncertain. Matching the DNA end better, TRBJ2-1 makes the J call doubtful. Germline CDR1 is SQVTM and CDR2 is ANQGSEA. The CDR3 covers 12 residues. CDR3 protein: CSVARNQETQFF. The CDR3 nucleotides read TGCAGCGTTGCCAGGAACCAAGAGACCCAGTTCTTC.

This rearrangement joins TRBV6-2 or TRBV6-3 to TRBJ2-7; 8 bases match TRBD1. Trimming took 5 bases from V and 3 from J; bases not matched to a gene: 9. Germline V gene lookup returns CDR1 MNHEY and CDR2 SVGEGT. This CDR3 is built from 15 residues. The CDR3 spells CASSLGTGTIYEQYF. The CDR3 DNA sequence: TGTGCCAGCAGTCTGGGGACAGGAACCATCTACGAGCAGTACTTC.

V is TRBV4-3 and J is TRBJ2-7, with D possibly TRBD2 on 7 matching bases. The CDR3 spans 15 residues. V lost 2 bases to trimming and J lost 3 bases, with 14 bases between them. Germline lookup yields CDR1 LGHNA and CDR2 YSLEER. CDR3 region: CASSQSGGTDYEQYF. In nucleotides, the CDR3 is TGCGCCAGCAGCCAATCGGGGGGCACTGACTACGAGCAGTACTTC.

The V call is TRBV29-1, the J call TRBJ1-3; no reliable D call. The length of the CDR3 is 12 residues. The germline CDR1 and CDR2 sequences are SQVTM and ANQGSEA. The V and J ends lost 4 bases and 4 bases respectively, with 8 bases between them. CDR3 in amino acids: CSVAEGGNTIYF. The CDR3 DNA is TGCAGCGTTGCCGAGGGAGGAAACACCATATATTTT.

CDR3 nucleotides: TGTGCCAGCAGCGTTTGGACAGGGGTAAACACCGGGGAGCTGTTTTTT. This encodes CASSVWTGVNTGELFF. The chain recombines TRBV9 with TRBJ2-2; 9 bases match TRBD1. Germline CDR1 is SGDLS and CDR2 is YYNGEE. With V trimmed by 2 bases and J by 2 bases, 4 bases remained unmatched. The CDR3 has 16 residues.

This clonotype was seen only a few times. CDR3 DNA: TGCGCCAGCAGCCCTTGGGTGACGGAATCGTCTTCCCAGCATTTT. It codes for CASSPWVTESSSQHF. The chain carries TRBV4-3 and TRBJ1-5; D not certain. This CDR3 has 15 amino acids. In germline, CDR1 is LGHNA, CDR2 YSLEER. V lost 4 bases to trimming and J lost 11 bases, with 21 bases between them.

The chain recombines TRBV5-1 with TRBJ2-5, with TRBD2 matching over 11 bases. CDR1 and CDR2 (germline): SGHRS, YFSETQ. This CDR3 is 15 amino acids long. V was clipped by 3 bases and J by 11 bases; unmatched bases: 12. CDR3 bases: TGCGCCAGCAGCTATAGCGGGAGGGCCGGGAGTGAGCAGTACTTC. Translating gives CASSYSGRAGSEQYF.

In DNA, the CDR3 is TGTGCCAGCAGTTTCAACGTAGCGGGAGGGCCGGCGGATACGCAGTATTTT. Its protein is CASSFNVAGGPADTQYF. The chain is built from TRBV6-2 or TRBV6-3 and TRBJ2-3; 11 bases line up with TRBD2. Germline V gives CDR1 MNHEY, CDR2 SVGEGT. The V segment lost 4 bases and the J segment 6 bases; nucleotides outside the gene matches: 12. This CDR3 comprises 17 residues.

This clonotype has only a few counts. V usage is TRBV6-5 and J usage is TRBJ1-2; D not resolved. From germline, CDR1 is MNHEY and CDR2 SVGAGI. The CDR3 is made up of 14 amino acids. V lost 6 bases and J lost 6, with 17 bases in between. CDR3: CASRTTRVKDGYTF. In nucleotides, the CDR3 is TGTGCCAGCAGGACGACAAGGGTCAAAGATGGCTACACCTTC.

The chain recombines TRBV6-1 with TRBJ2-3; TRBD2 matches 10 bases. CDR3 length: 16 amino acids. The ends lost 8 bases at V and 1 base at J; junction bases unmatched: 9. Germline V gives CDR1 MNHNS, CDR2 SASEGT. The CDR3 here is CASSRSTSGGTDTQYF. For the CDR3, the DNA is TGTGCCAGCTCCAGATCCACTAGCGGGGGCACAGATACGCAGTATTTT.

The chain recombines TRBV4-2 with TRBJ2-7; possibly TRBD1 for D (5 bases). CDR1 is LGHNA and CDR2 is YNFKEQ in the germline V gene. The length of the CDR3 is 15 residues. With 4 bases removed from V and 3 bases from J, the gap between germline ends came to 16 bases. The CDR3, as DNA: TGTGCCAGCAGCCCTCAGTCTGGGGCGTTCTACGAGCAGTACTTC. Its translation is CASSPQSGAFYEQYF.

The chain has TRBV5-1 and TRBJ1-2; TRBD1 might be the D (5 bases). Germline V gene data show CDR1 as SGHRS and CDR2 as YFSETQ. Trimming left V 4 bases short and J 10 bases short, with 23 bases between. The CDR3 consists of 15 residues. CDR3 residues: CASSNRGTVGHAYTF. The CDR3 DNA sequence: TGCGCCAGCAGCAACAGAGGGACTGTAGGACATGCCTACACCTTC. Supplemented by reference TRBV5-1 and TRBJ1-2, the full variable domain reads KAGVTQTPRYLIKTRGQQVTLSCSPISGHRSVSWYQQTPGQGLQFLFEYFSETQRNKGNFPGRFSGRQFSNSRSEMNVSTLELGDSALYLCASSNRGTVGHAYTFGSGTRLTVV.

There are a few counts of this clonotype. The chain links TRBV7-9 to TRBJ1-1; 7 nucleotides line up with TRBD1. V was pared by 4 bases and J by 4 bases, with 3 bases of the junction left unmatched. Per the germline V gene, CDR1 is SEHNR and CDR2 is FQNEAQ (reference sequence). The CDR3 extends over 13 amino acids. The chain's CDR3 is CASSSTGPTEAFF. For the CDR3, the DNA is TGTGCCAGCAGCTCGACAGGGCCCACTGAAGCTTTCTTT.

The chain recombines TRBV7-9 with TRBJ2-1; D is uncertain. CDR3 size: 15 residues. Germline V gene sequence: CDR1 SEHNR, CDR2 FQNEAQ (reference sequence). Trimming removed 2 bases from V and 7 bases from J, with 15 bases in between. The DNA for the CDR3 is TGTGCCAGCAGCTTACGGTCCACTCCACGAAATGAGCAGTTCTTC. Its protein is CASSLRSTPRNEQFF.

V usage is TRBV2 and J usage is TRBJ2-1, with TRBD2 as a possible D gene (6 bases). From germline, CDR1 is SNHLY and CDR2 FYNNEI. Trimming removed 6 bases at V and 3 bases at J, with 15 bases between. The CDR3 contains 15 residues. CDR3 DNA: TGTGCCAGCAGGGCCGGGACTGGCCTCTACAATGAGCAGTTCTTC. Its protein is CASRAGTGLYNEQFF.

The rearrangement joins TRBV25-1 to TRBJ1-6; D remains ambiguous. This CDR3 spans 14 amino acids. CDR1 MGHDK and CDR2 SYGVNS come from the germline V gene. Deletions cut 2 bases from V and 6 bases from J, with 8 bases between. As DNA, the CDR3 is TGTGCCAGCAGTGAACGGTGGGGTAATTCACCCCTCCACTTT. Translation: CASSERWGNSPLHF.

This chain connects TRBV10-2 to TRBJ2-7; D gene uncertain. There are 13 residues in the CDR3. CDR1 and CDR2 from the germline V gene are WSHSY and SAAADI. Trimming removed 2 bases at V and 6 bases at J, with 11 bases between. This chain's CDR3 is CASSEMLGFEQYF. The CDR3 nucleotides are TGCGCCAGCAGTGAGATGTTGGGTTTCGAGCAGTACTTC.

The rearrangement links TRBV5-1 to TRBJ2-7; a possible D gene is TRBD1 (8 bases). CDR3 length: 15 residues. The V end was cut by 3 bases, the J end by 0 bases, with 13 bases between. Germline V lookup: CDR1 SGHRS, CDR2 YFSETQ. The CDR3, as DNA: TGCGCCAGCAGCTGGACAGGGACTAACTCCTACGAGCAGTACTTC. Protein: CASSWTGTNSYEQYF.

The chain employs TRBV6-5 and TRBJ2-7; D assignment may be TRBD1 or TRBD2 (6 bases each). Trimming took off 3 bases at V and 3 bases at J, with 18 bases between the two ends. Germline assignment: CDR1 MNHEY and CDR2 SVGAGI. This CDR3 spans 16 amino acids. The CDR3 reads CASSYFGRRGVYEQYF. In DNA form, the CDR3 reads TGTGCCAGCAGTTATTTCGGTCGTAGGGGGGTCTACGAGCAGTACTTC.